These T cell receptor beta chains were read from a single sample in a study of shared clonotypes between healthy human individuals. Here immunoSEQ multiplex PCR was the method, and the copy in TCRdb shows in-frame clones only, minus some. This table holds approximately 1.5 million clones, 98% found once. Sequencing was performed on naive CD4+ T cells sorted from blood. Receptors were obtained from a man aged 30 to 45 in good health. The CDR3 runs from the conserved cysteine through the conserved F or W. D genes are given only for firm matches. Size tells how often a clone was seen (once, few, many) or the class of an expanded clone, and some rows leave it out.

V gene: TRBV6-1
D gene: NA
clone size: NA
J gene: TRBJ2-7
CDR3 DNA: TGTGCCAGCACCCGACAGCAAAGCTCCTACGAGCAGTACTTC
CDR3 protein: CASTRQQSSYEQYF

V gene: TRBV7-8
D gene: NA
clone size: NA
J gene: TRBJ1-5
CDR3 DNA: TGTGCCAGCAGATCACAAGGACGAGCGGTGGGCAATCAGCCCCAGCATTTT
CDR3 protein: CASRSQGRAVGNQPQHF

V gene: TRBV15
D gene: NA
clone size: NA
J gene: TRBJ2-2
CDR3 DNA: TGTGCCACCAGCAGAGATGGGGCGCTACTGAACACCGGGGAGCTGTTTTTT
CDR3 protein: CATSRDGALLNTGELFF

V gene: TRBV6-1
D gene: TRBD1
clone size: NA
J gene: TRBJ2-5
CDR3 DNA: TGTGCCAGCAGTCTAGGGACAGAAGAGACCCAGTACTTC
CDR3 protein: CASSLGTEETQYF

V gene: TRBV19
D gene: TRBD2
clone size: once
J gene: TRBJ2-1
CDR3 DNA: TGTGCCAGTTCTACTAGCGGGAGTTGGGATGAGCAGTTCTTC
CDR3 protein: CASSTSGSWDEQFF

V gene: TRBV28
D gene: NA
clone size: NA
J gene: TRBJ1-5
CDR3 DNA: TGTGCCAGCAGTCCGACCACCGGGACACAAAATCAGCCCCAGCATTTT
CDR3 protein: CASSPTTGTQNQPQHF

V gene: TRBV7-9
D gene: NA
clone size: NA
J gene: TRBJ2-5
CDR3 DNA: TGTGCCAGCAGCCTTTTTAAGGGCCGGGAGACCCAGTACTTC
CDR3 protein: CASSLFKGRETQYF

V gene: TRBV5-5
D gene: NA
clone size: once
J gene: TRBJ2-2
CDR3 DNA: TGTGCCAGCAGCTTGCGGTTCAGTACGAACACCGGGGAGCTGTTTTTT
CDR3 protein: CASSLRFSTNTGELFF

V gene: TRBV19
D gene: NA
clone size: once
J gene: TRBJ2-2
CDR3 DNA: TGTGCCAGTAGAAAACAGAACACCGGGGAGCTGTTTTTT
CDR3 protein: CASRKQNTGELFF

V gene: TRBV5-4
D gene: NA
clone size: NA
J gene: TRBJ2-7
CDR3 DNA: TGTGCCAGCAGCTTAGGGGGTCCGCGAGGCGAGCAGTACTTC
CDR3 protein: CASSLGGPRGEQYF

V gene: TRBV23-1
D gene: TRBD1
clone size: NA
J gene: TRBJ2-7
CDR3 DNA: TGCGCCAAATCCGACAGGGGGTGGACCTACGAGCAGTACTTC
CDR3 protein: CAKSDRGWTYEQYF

V gene: TRBV7-8
D gene: NA
clone size: NA
J gene: TRBJ2-7
CDR3 DNA: TGTGCCAGCAGCTTCGTCGGGGGGCTAGACGAGCAGTACTTC
CDR3 protein: CASSFVGGLDEQYF

V gene: TRBV28
D gene: TRBD1
clone size: once
J gene: TRBJ2-7
CDR3 DNA: TGTGCCAGCAGTTTAGCCCTAAACCCCTTGGGACAGAGCCTGAACGAGCGGTACTTC
CDR3 protein: CASSLALNPLGQSLNERYF

V gene: TRBV27
D gene: NA
clone size: NA
J gene: TRBJ2-1
CDR3 DNA: TGTGCCAGCAGTCCCATCCTAATCAGGGCCCCCCCTGAGCAGTTCTTC
CDR3 protein: CASSPILIRAPPEQFF

V gene: TRBV6-5
D gene: NA
clone size: NA
J gene: TRBJ2-7
CDR3 DNA: TGTGCCAGCAGGGGGAAGTACGAGCAGTACTTC
CDR3 protein: CASRGKYEQYF

V gene: TRBV6-5
D gene: TRBD1
clone size: NA
J gene: TRBJ2-1
CDR3 DNA: TGTGCCAGCAGTTCCACCAGGGGGAATGAGCAGTTCTTC
CDR3 protein: CASSSTRGNEQFF

V gene: TRBV19
D gene: NA
clone size: NA
J gene: TRBJ1-4
CDR3 DNA: TGTGCCAGTACTCCTCTAGGGGAGGGGATAGGTGAAAAACTGTTTTTT
CDR3 protein: CASTPLGEGIGEKLFF

V gene: TRBV7-9
D gene: NA
clone size: NA
J gene: TRBJ1-4
CDR3 DNA: TGTGCCACCTTCCTCCTAAGGGCGGCTAATGAAAAACTGTTTTTT
CDR3 protein: CATFLLRAANEKLFF

V gene: TRBV28
D gene: NA
clone size: once
J gene: TRBJ1-1
CDR3 DNA: TGTGCCAGCAGTTTTAGGGGGGTCATGAACACTGAAGCTTTCTTT
CDR3 protein: CASSFRGVMNTEAFF

V gene: TRBV14
D gene: TRBD1
clone size: once
J gene: TRBJ2-2
CDR3 DNA: TGTGCCAGCAGCCATGACCAGGGGGCCGGGGAGCTGTTTTTT
CDR3 protein: CASSHDQGAGELFF

V gene: TRBV5-1
D gene: NA
clone size: NA
J gene: TRBJ2-7
CDR3 DNA: TGCGCCAGCAGCTTGGTTCATCGACCGTCCTACGAGCAGTACTTC
CDR3 protein: CASSLVHRPSYEQYF

V gene: TRBV25-1
D gene: TRBD1
clone size: NA
J gene: TRBJ2-3
CDR3 DNA: TGTGCCAGCAGTCCCCTGAAGGGGGACAGACGTCCAGATACGCAGTATTTT
CDR3 protein: CASSPLKGDRRPDTQYF

V gene: TRBV7-9
D gene: NA
clone size: NA
J gene: TRBJ2-3
CDR3 DNA: TGTGCCAGCAGCTTGCCCCAGGGAAGAGGCACAGATACGCAGTATTTT
CDR3 protein: CASSLPQGRGTDTQYF

V gene: TRBV5-1
D gene: NA
clone size: NA
J gene: TRBJ2-7
CDR3 DNA: TGCGCCAGCAGCTTGCAACAGGGCTACGAGCAGTACTTC
CDR3 protein: CASSLQQGYEQYF

V gene: TRBV7-9
D gene: TRBD2
clone size: NA
J gene: TRBJ2-1
CDR3 DNA: TGTGCCAGCAGCCCCGTAAGGGGGGGCGGGAGGGATTACAATGAGCAGTTCTTC
CDR3 protein: CASSPVRGGGRDYNEQFF